This record looks at one T cell receptor beta chain sequence and its context. Which antigen it targets is not known. No base-level quality is on record; no much larger clone is a single base apart. Donors of the sequenced samples were patients with active juvenile idiopathic arthritis. Cells were sorted right after thawing, and dead cells were excluded with Live/Dead Fixable Near-IR Stain. This sample is part of a study of circulating and synovial CD4+ cells in juvenile arthritis (dated by TCRdb to between 2014 and 2016). About the study as a whole: Within each patient, the study compared the TCRbeta CDR3 repertoires of three groups: circulating HLA-DR+ CD4 T cells, bulk blood CD4 T cells, and synovial CD4 T cells. The goal of the repertoire sequencing was to confirm that synovial clonotypes were enriched in a circulating synovial-like CD4 T cell subset.

CDR1 and CDR2, per the germline V gene, are MGHRA and YSYEKL. From its cysteine to its phenylalanine, the CDR3 spans 18 amino acids. The CDR3 DNA has 54 bases and is translated from base 1. The germline V and J ends show losses of 5 bases and 1 base respectively, and no gene match explains 12 bases of the junction. The library came from the immunoSEQ multiplex PCR assay. An external provider carried out the TCRbeta CDR3 sequencing as a commercial service. The authors' pipeline ran thus. Productive nucleotide sequences and amino acid sequences obtained through in silico translation were used in the analyses. Diversity was measured as Renyi entropy over a range of alpha values, and the median of 200 repeated subsamples was taken to equalise sample size. Pairwise repertoire distance was calculated as one minus the Chao-modified Jaccard index, correcting for under-sampling, and used for clustering. Frequency-weighted overlap with synovial clonotypes was calculated over 200 sample sizes with 200 draws without replacement at each size, and the overlap was reported at the size of the smaller sample. This is the immuneACCESS table as TCRdb keeps it, with only in-frame sequences that have V and J called. A part of the clones is gone; compared with another copy, unresolved V genes explain less than half, and the rest is unexplained. V and J calls and clone size are those listed in that table; D and trimming were worked out from the DNA. The sample data list more than 30,000 clones, and about 93% of these were observed just once. The ten most abundant clones make up around 3% of the sample.

What the work shows at the level of the full study, not this receptor alone: Synovial and circulating pathogenic-like lymphocyte repertoires were less diverse than bulk blood CD4 repertoires, with some CPL samples as oligoclonal as synovium. Traditional Vbeta family usage analysis did not detect the difference between circulating pathogenic-like lymphocytes and bulk blood T cells. Circulating pathogenic-like lymphocytes clustered with synovial T cells and shared a substantially higher fraction of CDR3 sequences with synovium than bulk blood. Overlap with synovium increased with sequencing depth, so measured shared-clonotype fractions likely underestimated the full repertoire overlap. Because CPL samples and bulk blood CD4 samples differed in T cell genome counts by at least an order of magnitude, sample-size effects were addressed.

Here the chain combines TRBV4-1 and TRBJ2-7, and TRBD2 aligns with 12 junction nucleotides. The TCR originated in a human donor with juvenile idiopathic arthritis. The sample taken for sequencing was CD4+ T cells from blood. The CDR3 protein is CASSSRKILAGGSYEQYF. In nucleotides, the sequence is TGCGCCAGCAGCTCCAGAAAAATACTAGCGGGAGGATCCTACGAGCAGTACTTC.